This T cell receptor beta chain originates from a study of Ad26.COV2.S vaccination and SARS-CoV-2 variants. Findings of the study overall: For non-spike TCRs, breadth in vaccine recipients resembled that in placebo recipients.

Trimming removed 2 bases from V and 2 bases from J, with 16 bases in between. This CDR3 is 17 amino acids long. Germline CDR1 reads MNHEY; CDR2 reads SVGEGT. Profiled with immunoSEQ multiplex PCR; TCRdb holds only in-frame clones, not every one. The table lists approximately 480,000 clones, 87% of them singletons. Documented treatment: roughly 19 received Ad26.COV2.S at low or high dose, single or two shots; 5 received placebo; per-sample allocation not given. The samples date from day 63 after the first vaccine or placebo injection. The vaccine antigen was prefusion-stabilized Wuhan SARS-CoV-2 spike. As for this clone: Its cognate antigen is unknown.

This clonotype originated in a person between 18 and 65 years old who received the Ad26.COV2.S COVID-19 vaccine or a placebo. The sample consisted of peripheral blood, taken in a trial of Ad26.COV2.S vaccine versus placebo. This chain links TRBV6-2 or TRBV6-3 with TRBJ2-1; D ambiguous. CDR3 amino acids: CASSYPDSNPPYNEQFF. CDR3 DNA: TGTGCCAGCAGTTACCCCGATTCTAACCCTCCCTACAATGAGCAGTTCTTC.